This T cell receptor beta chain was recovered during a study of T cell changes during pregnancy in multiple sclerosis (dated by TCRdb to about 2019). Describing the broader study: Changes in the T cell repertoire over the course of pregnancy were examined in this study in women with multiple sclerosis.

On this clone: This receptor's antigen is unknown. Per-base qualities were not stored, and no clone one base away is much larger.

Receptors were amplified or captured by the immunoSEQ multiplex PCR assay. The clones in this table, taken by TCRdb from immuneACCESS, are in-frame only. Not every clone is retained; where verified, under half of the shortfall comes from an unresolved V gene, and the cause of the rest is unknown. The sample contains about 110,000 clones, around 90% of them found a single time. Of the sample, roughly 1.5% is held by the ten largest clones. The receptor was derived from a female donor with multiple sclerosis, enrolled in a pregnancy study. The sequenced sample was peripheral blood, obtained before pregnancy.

The DNA sequence follows: TGTGCCAGCAGCTTAGGCGGGACAGGAGGTAGCAATCAGCCCCAGCATTTT. Its translation reads: CASSLGGTGGSNQPQHF. This chain is built from TRBV7-2 and TRBJ1-5; 8 junctional bases match TRBD1. Counted from cysteine to phenylalanine, this CDR3 has 17 amino acids. The read is trimmed to its CDR3 DNA, 51 bases read in frame from base 1. V is trimmed back by 1 base and J by 0 bases, and the junction contains 5 bases that no gene match accounts for. CDR1 and CDR2 were assigned from the germline V gene as SGHTA and FQGNSA.